These T cell receptor beta chains were read from a single sample in a study of Graves' ophthalmopathy and Graves' hyperthyroidism. TCRdb re-called the multiplex PCR reads through MiXCR, storing one row per CDR3 protein. The table has fewer than 350,000 distinct CDR3 sequences, roughly 16% seen once; the top ten hold around an eighth. Sequences were obtained from peripheral blood. These receptors were obtained from an adult man with Graves' ophthalmopathy. CDR3s include the opening cysteine and the closing phenylalanine or tryptophan. D genes are given only for firm matches. Clone size, where shown, is once, few, many, or a class for clones that have expanded.

TRBJ2-7 TRBV6-2/TRBV6-3 . 13 . CASSLKLVSEQYF TGTGCCAGCAGCTTAAAACTAGTCAGTGAGCAGTACTTC
TRBJ1-1 TRBV9 . 14 many CASSVGTEGTEAFF TGTGCCAGCAGCGTAGGGACAGAGGGCACTGAAGCTTTCTTT
TRBJ1-5 TRBV5-1 . 15 many CASSPRTGGGMPQHF TGCGCCAGCAGCCCCCGGACCGGCGGCGGCATGCCCCAGCATTTT
TRBJ1-2 TRBV6-1 . 14 . CASSAPTANYGYTF TGTGCCAGCAGTGCTCCGACAGCGAACTATGGCTACACCTTC
TRBJ2-5 TRBV12-3/TRBV12-4 . 14 few CASRPFLTEETQYF TGTGCCAGCAGGCCCTTCCTCACGGAGGAGACTCAGTACTTC
TRBJ1-2 TRBV30 TRBD1 13 many CAADRDRGYGYTF TGTGCCGCGGACCGGGACAGGGGTTATGGCTACACCTTC
TRBJ2-5 TRBV9 . 12 many CASSVDGETQYF TGTGCCAGCAGCGTAGACGGGGAGACCCAGTACTTC
TRBJ1-1 TRBV12-3/TRBV12-4 . 16 many CASSPEILDRHTEAFF TGTGCCAGCAGTCCGGAGATACTGGACAGACACACTGAAGCTTTCTTT
TRBJ2-2 TRBV20-1 . 15 many CSASPGRHNTGELFF TGCAGTGCTAGTCCGGGACGACATAACACCGGGGAGCTGTTTTTT
TRBJ2-7 TRBV12-3/TRBV12-4 TRBD1 15 many CASTSRTGVTYEQYF TGTGCCAGCACCTCCCGGACAGGGGTGACCTACGAGCAGTACTTC
TRBJ2-7 TRBV2 . 13 many CASSSGPSVEQYF TGTGCCAGCAGTTCGGGACCCTCCGTGGAGCAGTACTTC
TRBJ2-5 TRBV28 TRBD2 16 many CASSLISGVNQETQYF TGTGCCAGCAGTTTAATTAGCGGGGTTAACCAAGAGACCCAGTACTTC
TRBJ2-7 TRBV20-1 . 12 many CSGGPRSYEQYF TGCAGTGGGGGACCGAGATCCTACGAGCAGTACTTC
TRBJ2-7 TRBV3-1 . 14 many CASSQELSSYEQYF TGTGCCAGCAGCCAAGAGCTCAGCTCCTACGAGCAGTACTTC
TRBJ1-1 TRBV20-1 TRBD1 15 many CSARDPGGMNTEAFF TGCAGTGCTAGAGATCCAGGGGGGATGAACACTGAAGCTTTCTTT
TRBJ2-2 TRBV6-2/TRBV6-3 . 16 . CASWPRTVTNTGELFF TGTGCCAGCTGGCCAAGGACAGTGACGAACACCGGGGAGCTGTTTTTT
TRBJ1-1 TRBV6-1 TRBD1 14 . CASSRQGQNTEAFF TGTGCCAGCAGTCGACAGGGACAGAACACTGAAGCTTTCTTT
TRBJ2-5 TRBV12-3/TRBV12-4 TRBD2 15 . CASRRLAGGQETQYF TGTGCCAGCAGACGACTAGCGGGAGGCCAAGAGACCCAGTACTTC
TRBJ2-2 TRBV7-2 . 15 many CASSPRTSGTGELFF TGTGCCAGCAGCCCACGGACGTCCGGCACCGGGGAGCTGTTTTTT
TRBJ1-2 TRBV28 . 14 many CASSLETEIYGYTF TGTGCCAGCAGTTTAGAGACAGAGATCTATGGCTACACCTTC
TRBJ2-2 TRBV4-3 . 17 many CASSQDSGGLSTGELFF TGCGCCAGCAGCCAAGATTCTGGGGGGCTTAGCACCGGGGAGCTGTTTTTT
TRBJ2-4 TRBV24-1 . 16 many CATSDAPGRTKNIQYF TGTGCCACCAGTGATGCCCCTGGGCGTACCAAAAACATTCAGTACTTC
TRBJ2-2 TRBV6-2/TRBV6-3 TRBD1 15 many CASSYDRDLTGELFF TGTGCCAGCAGTTACGACAGGGACCTCACCGGGGAGCTGTTTTTT
TRBJ1-1 TRBV7-2 . 12 . CASRPGPREAFF TGTGCCAGCAGGCCCGGGCCTCGGGAAGCTTTCTTT
TRBJ1-5 TRBV29-1 TRBD1 14 many CSVWTGAVNQPQHF TGCAGCGTTTGGACAGGGGCGGTAAATCAGCCCCAGCATTTT
TRBJ2-7 TRBV10-3 TRBD2 14 many CAIGTGTSAYEQYF TGTGCCATCGGTACCGGGACTAGCGCCTACGAGCAGTACTTC
TRBJ2-7 TRBV27 TRBD2 14 many CASRSGGSPYEQYF TGTGCCAGCAGATCTGGCGGGAGTCCCTACGAGCAGTACTTC
TRBJ2-7 TRBV28 . 14 many CASSLRRHSYEQYF TGTGCCAGCAGTTTACGGAGGCACTCCTACGAGCAGTACTTC
TRBJ2-2 TRBV4-2 . 15 . CASSQGKGRTGELFF TGTGCCAGCAGCCAGGGGAAGGGACGAACCGGGGAGCTGTTTTTT
TRBJ1-5 TRBV3-1 . 14 many CASSQAMGNQPQHF TGTGCCAGCAGCCAAGCGATGGGCAATCAGCCCCAGCATTTT
TRBJ1-2 TRBV6-7 . 16 many CASSSSNWQLSDGYTF TGTGCCAGCAGTTCCTCAAATTGGCAGCTGTCCGACGGCTACACCTTC
TRBJ2-7 TRBV12-3/TRBV12-4 TRBD1 13 many CASSQGTDYEQYF TGTGCCAGCAGTCAAGGGACAGACTACGAGCAGTACTTC
TRBJ1-1 TRBV6-2/TRBV6-3 . 18 many CASSYFPSMSGVNTEAFF TGTGCCAGCAGTTACTTCCCCAGTATGTCAGGGGTCAACACTGAAGCTTTCTTT